This T cell receptor beta chain derives from a study of cytomegalovirus exposure and HLA in healthy donors (dated 2017 in TCRdb). About the investigation overall: An earlier analysis of about 560 of the donors reported approximately 260 Gb of sequence data and 117 million unique TCR beta sequences obtained from some 170 million T cells. Class I and class II HLA loci were covered by the typing at four-digit resolution. The study was designed to test whether signatures of past pathogen exposure could be identified by cataloging public T cell receptors. Roughly 300 gigabases of sequencing data and approximately 85 million unique TCR sequences were included in an early release covering several hundred HLA-typed donors. To study patterns of TCR occurrence, a later analysis re-analyzed previously published TCR beta repertoires from 700 or so donors and added high-resolution HLA genotyping. A handful of DR-DQ haplotypes were handled as single units for association and clustering because linkage in the cohort was strong. Among 300 to 500 genotyped donors of the cohort, an average of roughly 230,000 unique TCR beta nucleotide sequences was sequenced per donor, of which 15% to 20% were non-productive. The number of donors typed differed by locus, with roughly 620-640 for A, B, C, DRB1 and DQB1, more than 500 for DQA1, 600 to 610 for DPA1, and 450 to 480 for DPB1. To predict cytomegalovirus infection status, the study combined high-throughput TCR immunosequencing, statistical association of individual TCRs with disease status, and machine learning. All discovery cohort repertoires had been generated using a single sequencing platform. An earlier analysis of around 580 of the donors used high-throughput TCR beta sequencing to judge whether each TCR beta V gene segment behaved as functional or pseudogenic. Rather than using new phenotypic data, the later analysis identified candidate immune exposures from TCR beta sequences and from how often those sequences occurred across donors. The study used immunosequencing to profile the T cell repertoires of under 700 subjects and linked those repertoires to cytomegalovirus serostatus. In a later genetic analysis, genome-wide SNP genotypes for about 55% of the roughly 700 donors were used, and that subset was treated as a discovery cohort. A separate validation cohort of 100 to 150 different subjects was used in addition to the approximately 640-subject first cohort. Alongside the repertoire data, information on donor age, sex, ethnicity and CMV serostatus was compiled. Among the approximately 420 genotyped donors, around 79% belonged to the genetic ancestry cluster associated with self-reported Caucasian donors. Results the study describes overall, beyond this receptor: The only immune exposure information available for the cohort was CMV serostatus. An earlier analysis of 587 of the donors showed that most TCR beta V segments appeared in productive rearrangements either about 87% or about 30% of the time, which broadly matched IMGT annotations. Roughly uniform sequencing depth across donors was assumed in presence/absence analyses, although this assumption may not hold. A total of 150 to 200 TCR beta chains were listed by the study as associated with cytomegalovirus. Specific HLA alleles were associated with 15,000 to 20,000 TCR beta sequences at a false discovery rate of 0.05 in a later analysis. Several of the top co-occurrence clusters appeared to be linked to parvovirus B19, influenza, CMV and Epstein-Barr virus, according to a later analysis. A later analysis found that TCR association rates varied across HLA loci, with DRB1 alleles showing the most associated TCRs and HLA-C alleles the fewest. According to a later analysis, most CMV-associated TCR beta chains appeared to be HLA-restricted, and the HLA associations seemed to be driven largely by CMV exposure. The earlier analysis of approximately 560 of the donors excluded 15 to 20 rarely observed V segments, including chromosome 9 orphons, because counts were too low. Because HLA typing was missing for some donors at each locus, association tests included only the typed subset. It was suggested by the authors that the approach could potentially be generalized to other disease states and immunological phenotypes. A later analysis found that HLA-associated TCR beta chains were more clonally expanded and had lower generation probabilities than equally common non-associated chains. In a later genetic analysis, a missense DCLRE1C variant was associated with V-gene and J-gene trimming of TCR beta chains, and the association was replicated in an independent cohort. Linkage disequilibrium might explain the correlated functional status among segregating V segments, but an unknown experimental factor could not be excluded. Strong co-occurrence of HLA alleles, especially DR and DQ, made assigning TCR associations to individual alleles difficult. Most TCR sequences were seen in very few donors, while some public TCRs were found in many individuals. This cohort had only TCR beta chains sequenced, and the lack of alpha or paired-chain data limited which features could be detected. A later genetic analysis reported fewer N-insertions in productive TCRs among donors in an Asian-associated ancestry cluster than the roughly 650-donor mean. A cluster of highly shared sequence variants was judged likely to represent a technical artifact of the sequencing pipeline. A further reported finding was that TCR beta sequences accurately predicted the HLA-A and HLA-B alleles for most subjects in the first cohort. In vitro tests confirmed that a few of the cytomegalovirus-associated TCR beta chains recognize cytomegalovirus antigens. The 87-base-pair reads could not distinguish some IMGT-functional V segments, including TRBV6-2 and TRBV6-3, so those segments were excluded. Cytomegalovirus status was reported to be diagnosed by the classifier with high specificity and sensitivity in both the original and validation cohorts.

V lost 8 bases and J lost 0 bases; the stretch between them is 9 bases long. CDR1 and CDR2 are read off the germline V gene (reference sequence) as MNHEY and SMNVEV. Taken from cysteine to phenylalanine, the CDR3 has 13 residues. Only the CDR3 portion is preserved as DNA: 39 bases, with reading frame beginning at the first base. Libraries were built with the immunoSEQ multiplex PCR assay. For the multiplex PCR, a mixture combining 60 forward primers for TCR Vbeta segments and 13 reverse primers for TCR Jbeta segments was used. A multiplex PCR assay on genomic DNA amplified the CDR3 region of rearranged TCR beta genes. The Illumina HiSeq System was used to sequence the amplified TCR beta libraries as 87-base-pair reads. Turning to the authors' computational methods: A later analysis tallied about 77 million unique TCR beta chains across the 600 to 700 repertoires, and approximately 12 million of those chains were shared by two or more donors. A nearest-neighbor algorithm error-corrected the raw reads and collapsed the reads into unique sequences, merging closely related sequences to remove PCR and sequencing errors. Alignment of CDR3 sequences to IMGT reference sequences was used to assign V, D and J gene segments. For a sequence to be retained, a match of at least six nucleotides was required to both a V gene segment and a J gene segment. Rearrangements were called productive when the CDR3 lacked stop codons and stayed in frame with V and J; all others were non-productive. Following IMGT convention, CDR3 was defined as the stretch from the second conserved V-encoded cysteine to the conserved J-encoded phenylalanine. The earlier analysis of some 550 of the donors excluded any sequence lacking an unambiguous match to a single V gene segment. In an earlier analysis of 587 of the donors, a V segment was called functional when productive rearrangements were above 56.7%, and segregating when the standard deviation between donors exceeded 5%. To diagnose cytomegalovirus status from the catalog of TCR beta chain sequences, a statistical classification framework was built. A later analysis assigned V and J genes by comparing TCR nucleotide sequences with IMGT/GENE-DB human TR gene sequences. A later analysis assigned CDR3 sequences and most-parsimonious VDJ recombination scenarios with the TCRdist pipeline. In a later analysis, each TCR beta chain was defined by its CDR3 amino acid sequence together with its V-gene family, and reads without a unique V-gene family were excluded. To address suspected cross-contamination and a sequencing artifact, a later analysis removed a few hundred highly shared, low-generation-probability nucleotide sequences. For each public chain, a later analysis derived a clonal expansion index from normalized ranks of inferred template counts within each repertoire. A later analysis computed generation probabilities with a VDJ recombination model fitted to out-of-frame rearrangements, and checked the results against IGoR. In a later analysis, TCR-TCR, TCR-HLA and TCR-CMV co-occurrence was scored with hypergeometric tests, and a repertoire-size bias correction was applied to TCR pairs. To estimate false discovery rates, a later analysis permuted the HLA or CMV assignments 20 times. A later analysis grouped co-occurring TCRs with DBSCAN, adding TCRdist sequence similarity when clustering within HLA-allele-positive subsets. Repertoires with fewer than 30,000 or more than 120,000 public chains, plus five repertoires with anomalous nucleotide sharing, were excluded from co-occurrence clustering. Held by TCRdb, this immuneACCESS table contains in-frame sequences only and omits some clones. Under half of the omission traces to an unresolved V gene where checked; the cause of the rest is unknown. For V, J and clone size, that table is used; D and trimming come from the DNA. Recorded for this sample are about 140,000 clones; 82% of them occurred a single time. Around a tenth of the sample rests with the top ten.

The cohort comprised approximately 700 healthy bone marrow donors. Cohort members were all nominally healthy when sampled, although unrecorded immune exposures were likely present. The donor was CMV seropositive and belonged to the group of 250 to 350 seropositive cohort members. A peripheral blood sample was collected from each donor, and TCR beta sequencing was performed on peripheral blood mononuclear cells. Genomic DNA was extracted from the blood cell samples with the Qiagen DNeasy Blood Extraction Kit. Comment on this clone: Its binding antigen is unknown. No quality values exist for individual bases; no much larger clone is one base distant.

Sequencing used PBMCs. This TCR derives from a woman aged 60 to 75 in good health and CMV-seropositive. The sequence links TRBV27 to TRBJ2-3, with the D gene not confidently named. Read as DNA, the sequence is TGTGCCAGCGCAGGTTTGAGCACAGATACGCAGTATTTT. The encoded protein is CASAGLSTDTQYF.